Presented here are 8 T cell receptor beta chains from one specimen sequenced in a study of blood T cell repertoires in COVID-19. Sequencing was performed with immunoSEQ multiplex PCR; in TCRdb, only in-frame clones are kept and a portion is missing. This sample yields about 160,000 clones, of which more than 60% are seen a single time; about 3% belongs to the top ten. Sequences were obtained from peripheral blood. Receptors were obtained from a man between 65 and 85 years old with acute or convalescent COVID-19.

This clone was counted between two and nine times. The rearrangement joins TRBV18 to TRBJ2-1; no firm D call. Trimming pared 2 bases from V and 6 bases from J, leaving 11 bases between. The CDR3 sequence is 14 residues long. CDR1 and CDR2 from the germline V gene are KGHSH and LQKENI. DNA for the CDR3: TGTGCCAGCTCACCAACCCAGGTGGGCAATGAGCAGTTCTTC. Encoded protein: CASSPTQVGNEQFF.

The chain is built from TRBV3-1 (or the pseudogene TRBV3-2) and TRBJ1-2, with 7 positions matching TRBD1. The CDR3 covers 14 residues. The V gene end was trimmed by 4 bases and the J gene end by 8 bases; junction bases not matched to a gene: 10. The germline V gene encodes CDR1 LGHDT and CDR2 YNNKEL (reference sequence). CDR3 coding DNA: TGTGCCAGCAGCCCCAGGGGGGAGCAGCGGGGCTACACCTTC. Protein: CASSPRGEQRGYTF.

The chain couples TRBV6-1 to TRBJ1-1, with 7 bases aligning to TRBD1. This CDR3 has 16 residues. Germline loops: CDR1 MNHNS, CDR2 SASEGT. Unmatched junction bases numbered 9, after V lost 4 bases and J lost 1 base. The CDR3 bases are TGTGCCAGCAGTGTGGCAGGGGGAAACAGGAACACTGAAGCTTTCTTT. Its translation: CASSVAGGNRNTEAFF.

The J gene is TRBJ2-3, the V gene TRBV5-1, with D tentatively TRBD1 (7 bases). Trimming removed 5 bases at V and 5 bases at J, with 12 bases between. This CDR3 contains 13 residues. The germline CDR1 and CDR2 sequences are SGHRS and YFSETQ. The chain's CDR3 is CASSWQGGDTQYF. CDR3 coding DNA: TGCGCCAGCAGTTGGCAGGGGGGAGATACGCAGTATTTT.

The table lists this clone with a few counts. V gene TRBV7-2 combines with J gene TRBJ2-7; TRBD1 matches at 9 bases. Germline CDR1 reads SGHTA; CDR2 reads FQGNSA. V lost 5 bases, J lost 3 bases, and 5 bases stayed unmatched. The CDR3 spans 14 residues. The CDR3, as DNA: TGTGCCAGCAGCACCGGGACAGGGTACTACGAGCAGTACTTC. This sequence encodes CASSTGTGYYEQYF.

The rearrangement joins TRBV10-3 to TRBJ2-7, with TRBD2 identical over 7 bases. CDR3 size: 15 residues. Looked up from germline, CDR1 is ENHRY and CDR2 is SYGVKD. V was clipped by 0 bases and J by 3 bases; unmatched bases: 5. CDR3 region: CAISESEAGSYEQYF. CDR3 in DNA: TGTGCCATCAGTGAGTCTGAAGCGGGAAGCTACGAGCAGTACTTC.

This rearrangement joins TRBV4-3 to TRBJ2-2; 10 nucleotides match TRBD1. Germline assignment: CDR1 LGHNA and CDR2 YSLEER. The CDR3 has 17 residues. V gave up 3 bases and J gave up 4 bases; unmatched junction bases: 8. CDR3 amino acids: CASSHRRTGGSTGELFF. CDR3 coding DNA: TGCGCCAGCAGCCATAGACGGACAGGGGGAAGCACCGGGGAGCTGTTTTTT.

The V call is TRBV10-3, the J call TRBJ2-1, with 9 bases lining up with TRBD2. This CDR3 comprises 14 residues. J gave up 6 bases and V 6 bases, and 6 bases lay outside the gene matches. Germline values: CDR1 ENHRY, CDR2 SYGVKD. In DNA form, the CDR3 reads TGTGCCATCAGGGGGACTAGCTCATCCAATGAGCAGTTCTTC. Amino acids: CAIRGTSSSNEQFF.